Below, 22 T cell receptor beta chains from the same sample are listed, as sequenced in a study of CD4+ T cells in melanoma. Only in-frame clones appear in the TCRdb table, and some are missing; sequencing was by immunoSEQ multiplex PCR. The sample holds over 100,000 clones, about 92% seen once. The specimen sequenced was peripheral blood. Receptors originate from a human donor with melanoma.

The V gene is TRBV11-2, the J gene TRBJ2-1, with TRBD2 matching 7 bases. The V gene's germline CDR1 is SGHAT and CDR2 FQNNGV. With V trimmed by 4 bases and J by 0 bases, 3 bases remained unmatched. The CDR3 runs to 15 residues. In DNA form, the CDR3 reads TGTGCCAGCAGCTCAACGGGGGGCTCCTACAATGAGCAGTTCTTC. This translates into CASSSTGGSYNEQFF.

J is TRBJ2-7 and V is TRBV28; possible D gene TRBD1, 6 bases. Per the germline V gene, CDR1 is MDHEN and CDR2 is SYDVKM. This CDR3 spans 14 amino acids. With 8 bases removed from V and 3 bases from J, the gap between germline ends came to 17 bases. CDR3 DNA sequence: TGTGCCAGCCGTCCGACAGGAACCATCTACGAGCAGTACTTC. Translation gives CASRPTGTIYEQYF.

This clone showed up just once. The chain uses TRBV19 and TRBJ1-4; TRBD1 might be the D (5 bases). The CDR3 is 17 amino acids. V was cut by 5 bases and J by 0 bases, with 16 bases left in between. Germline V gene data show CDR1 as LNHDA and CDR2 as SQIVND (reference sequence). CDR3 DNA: TGTGCCAGTAGTTGTAAAGGGACCCTCCCAACTAATGAAAAACTGTTTTTT. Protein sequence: CASSCKGTLPTNEKLFF.

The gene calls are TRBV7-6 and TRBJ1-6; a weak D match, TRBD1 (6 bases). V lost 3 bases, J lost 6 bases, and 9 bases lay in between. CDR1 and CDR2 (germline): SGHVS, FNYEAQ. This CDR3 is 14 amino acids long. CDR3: CASSFRGPNSPLHF. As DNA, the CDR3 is TGTGCCAGCAGCTTCCGGGGGCCTAATTCACCCCTCCACTTT. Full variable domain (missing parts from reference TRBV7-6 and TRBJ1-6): GAGVSQSPRYKVTKRGQDVALRCDPISGHVSLYWYRQALGQGPEFLTYFNYEAQQDKSGLPNDRFSAERPEGSISTLTIQRTEQRDSAMYRCASSFRGPNSPLHFGNGTRLTVT.

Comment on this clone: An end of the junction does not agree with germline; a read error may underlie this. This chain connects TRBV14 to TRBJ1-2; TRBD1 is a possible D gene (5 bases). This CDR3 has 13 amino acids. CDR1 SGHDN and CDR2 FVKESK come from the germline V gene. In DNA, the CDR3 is TGTGCCAGCAGCCAAGAACTGGGGCCGCCGGATGGCTTC. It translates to CASSQELGPPDGF. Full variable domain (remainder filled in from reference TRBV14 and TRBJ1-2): EAGVTQFPSHSVIEKGQTVTLRCDPISGHDNLYWYRRVMGKEIKFLLHFVKESKQDESGMPNNRFLAERTGGTYSTLKVQPAELEDSGVYFCASSQELGPPDGFGSGTRLTVV.

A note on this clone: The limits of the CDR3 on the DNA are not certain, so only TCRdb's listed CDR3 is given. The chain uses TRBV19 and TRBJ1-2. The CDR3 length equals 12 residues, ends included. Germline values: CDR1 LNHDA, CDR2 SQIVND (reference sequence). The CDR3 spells CASTSVGVDYTF.

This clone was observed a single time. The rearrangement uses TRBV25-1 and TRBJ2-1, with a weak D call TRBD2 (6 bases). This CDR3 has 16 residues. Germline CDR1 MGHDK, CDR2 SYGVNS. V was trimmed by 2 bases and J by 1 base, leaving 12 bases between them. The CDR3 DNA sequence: TGTGCCAGCAGTGAACCCCGCGGAGGGTCCTACAATGAGCAGTTCTTC. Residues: CASSEPRGGSYNEQFF. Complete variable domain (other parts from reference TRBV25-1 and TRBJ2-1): EADIYQTPRYLVIGTGKKITLECSQTMGHDKMYWYQQDPGMELHLIHYSYGVNSTEKGDLSSESTVSRIRTEHFPLTLESARPSHTSQYLCASSEPRGGSYNEQFFGPGTRLTVL.

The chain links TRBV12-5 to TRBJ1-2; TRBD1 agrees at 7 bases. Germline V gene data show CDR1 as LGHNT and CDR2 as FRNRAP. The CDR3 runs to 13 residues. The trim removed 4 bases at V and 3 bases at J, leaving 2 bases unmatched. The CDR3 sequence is CASGSTGYYGYTF. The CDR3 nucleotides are TGTGCTAGTGGTTCGACAGGGTACTATGGCTACACCTTC.

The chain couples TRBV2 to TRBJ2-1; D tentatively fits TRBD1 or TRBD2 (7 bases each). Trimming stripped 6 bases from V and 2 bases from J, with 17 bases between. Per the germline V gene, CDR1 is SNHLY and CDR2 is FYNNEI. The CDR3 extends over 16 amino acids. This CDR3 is CASRRQGGATYNEQFF. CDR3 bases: TGTGCCAGCAGACGGCAGGGGGGGGCCACCTACAATGAGCAGTTCTTC. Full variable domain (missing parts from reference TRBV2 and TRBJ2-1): EPEVTQTPSHQVTQMGQEVILRCVPISNHLYFYWYRQILGQKVEFLVSFYNNEISEKSEIFDDQFSVERPDGSNFTLKIRSTKLEDSAMYFCASRRQGGATYNEQFFGPGTRLTVL.

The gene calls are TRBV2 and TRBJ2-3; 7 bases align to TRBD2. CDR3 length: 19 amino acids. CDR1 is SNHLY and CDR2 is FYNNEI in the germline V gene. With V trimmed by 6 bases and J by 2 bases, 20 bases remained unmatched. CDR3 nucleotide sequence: TGTGCCAGCAGAGTTGATGGGGCGGGACTAAACTCTAACACAGATACGCAGTATTTT. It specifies CASRVDGAGLNSNTDTQYF. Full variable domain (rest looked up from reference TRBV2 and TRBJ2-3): EPEVTQTPSHQVTQMGQEVILRCVPISNHLYFYWYRQILGQKVEFLVSFYNNEISEKSEIFDDQFSVERPDGSNFTLKIRSTKLEDSAMYFCASRVDGAGLNSNTDTQYFGPGTRLTVL.

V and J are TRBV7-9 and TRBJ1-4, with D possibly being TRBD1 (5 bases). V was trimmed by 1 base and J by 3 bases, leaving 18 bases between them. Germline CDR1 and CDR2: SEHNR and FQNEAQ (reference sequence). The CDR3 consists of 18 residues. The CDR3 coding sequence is TGTGCCAGCAGCTTAGGGCTGGCGTTGGGACTACCTAATGAAAAACTGTTTTTT. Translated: CASSLGLALGLPNEKLFF.

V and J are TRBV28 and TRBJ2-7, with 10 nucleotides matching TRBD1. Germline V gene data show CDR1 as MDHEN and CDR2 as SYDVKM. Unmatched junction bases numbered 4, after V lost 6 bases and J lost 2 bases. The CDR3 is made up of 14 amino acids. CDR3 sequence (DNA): TGTGCCAGCAGCCCCGGACAGGGGGCCTACGAGCAGTACTTC. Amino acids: CASSPGQGAYEQYF. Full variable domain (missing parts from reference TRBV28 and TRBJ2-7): DVKVTQSSRYLVKRTGEKVFLECVQDMDHENMFWYRQDPGLGLRLIYFSYDVKMKEKGDIPEGYSVSREKKERFSLILESASTNQTSMYLCASSPGQGAYEQYFGPGTRLTVT.

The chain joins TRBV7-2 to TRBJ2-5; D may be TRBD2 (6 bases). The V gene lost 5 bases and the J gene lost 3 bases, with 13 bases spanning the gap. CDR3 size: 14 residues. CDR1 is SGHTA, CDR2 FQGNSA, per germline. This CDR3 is CASSLLSGEETQYF. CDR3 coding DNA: TGTGCCAGCAGCCTCCTCTCGGGGGAAGAGACCCAGTACTTC.

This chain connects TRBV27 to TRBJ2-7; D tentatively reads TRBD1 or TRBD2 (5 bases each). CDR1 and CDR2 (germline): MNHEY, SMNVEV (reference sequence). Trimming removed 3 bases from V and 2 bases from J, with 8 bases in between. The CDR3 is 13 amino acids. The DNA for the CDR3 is TGTGCCAGCAGTTTGAGGGGAGCCTACGAGCAGTACTTC. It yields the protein CASSLRGAYEQYF.

In nucleotides, the CDR3 is TGTGCCAGTAGTAACCAGGGTATGAACACTGAAGCTTTCTTT. Amino acid sequence: CASSNQGMNTEAFF. V and J are TRBV19 and TRBJ1-1; tentative D call: TRBD1 (5 bases). Trimming removed 4 bases from V and 0 bases from J, with 9 bases in between. The CDR3 is made up of 14 amino acids. The germline V gene encodes CDR1 LNHDA and CDR2 SQIVND (reference sequence).

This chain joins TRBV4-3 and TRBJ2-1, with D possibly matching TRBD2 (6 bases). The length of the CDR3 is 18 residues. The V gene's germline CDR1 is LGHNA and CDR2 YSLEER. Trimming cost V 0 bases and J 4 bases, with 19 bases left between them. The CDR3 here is CASSQDFAGGIAYNEQFF. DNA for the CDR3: TGCGCCAGCAGCCAAGATTTTGCGGGCGGGATCGCGTACAATGAGCAGTTCTTC.

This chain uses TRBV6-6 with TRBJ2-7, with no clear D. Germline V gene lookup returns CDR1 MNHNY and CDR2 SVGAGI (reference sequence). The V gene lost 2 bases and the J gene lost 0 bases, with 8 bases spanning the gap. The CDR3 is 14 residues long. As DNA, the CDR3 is TGTGCCAGCAGTTACCCCGAATTCTCCTACGAGCAGTACTTC. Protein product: CASSYPEFSYEQYF.

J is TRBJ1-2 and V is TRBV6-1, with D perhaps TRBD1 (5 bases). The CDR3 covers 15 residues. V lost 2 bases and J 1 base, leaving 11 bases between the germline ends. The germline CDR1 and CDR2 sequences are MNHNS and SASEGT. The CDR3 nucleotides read TGTGCCAGCAGTGAAAGGAGGGGAGTTAACTATGGCTACACCTTC. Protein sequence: CASSERRGVNYGYTF.

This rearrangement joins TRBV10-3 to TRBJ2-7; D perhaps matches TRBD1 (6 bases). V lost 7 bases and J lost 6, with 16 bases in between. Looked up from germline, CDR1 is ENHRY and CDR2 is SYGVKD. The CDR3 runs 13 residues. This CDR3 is CAITGQLGGEQYF. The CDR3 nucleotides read TGTGCCATCACCGGACAACTAGGGGGCGAGCAGTACTTC.

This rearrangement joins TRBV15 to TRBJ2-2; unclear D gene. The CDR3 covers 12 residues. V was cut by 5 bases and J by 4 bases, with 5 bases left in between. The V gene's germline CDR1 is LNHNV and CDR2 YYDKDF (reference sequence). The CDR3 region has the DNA TGTGCCACCAGCGCTCGCACCGGGGAGCTGTTTTTT. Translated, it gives CATSARTGELFF.

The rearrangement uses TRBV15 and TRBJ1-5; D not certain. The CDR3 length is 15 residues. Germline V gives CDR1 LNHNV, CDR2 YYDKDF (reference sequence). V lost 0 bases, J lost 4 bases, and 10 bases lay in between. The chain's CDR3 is CATSRDVRGNQPQHF. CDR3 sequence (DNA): TGTGCCACCAGCAGAGATGTCCGAGGGAATCAGCCCCAGCATTTT.

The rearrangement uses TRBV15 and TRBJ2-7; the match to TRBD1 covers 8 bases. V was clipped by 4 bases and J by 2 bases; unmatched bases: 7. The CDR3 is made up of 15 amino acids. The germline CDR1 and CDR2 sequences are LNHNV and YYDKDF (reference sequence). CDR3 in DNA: TGTGCCACCAGCAACCCAGGGGGCGGGACCTACGAGCAGTACTTC. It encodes CATSNPGGGTYEQYF.